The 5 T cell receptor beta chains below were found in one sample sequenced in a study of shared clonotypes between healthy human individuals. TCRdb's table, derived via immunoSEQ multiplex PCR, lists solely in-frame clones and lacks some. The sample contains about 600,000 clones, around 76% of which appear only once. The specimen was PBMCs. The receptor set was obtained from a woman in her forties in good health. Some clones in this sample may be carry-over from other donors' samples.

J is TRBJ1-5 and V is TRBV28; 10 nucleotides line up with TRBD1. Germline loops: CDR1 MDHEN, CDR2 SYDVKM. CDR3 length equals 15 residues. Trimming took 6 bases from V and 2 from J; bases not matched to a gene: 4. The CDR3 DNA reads TGTGCCAGCAGATCGACAGGGGGCGGCAATCAGCCCCAGCATTTT. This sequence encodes CASRSTGGGNQPQHF.

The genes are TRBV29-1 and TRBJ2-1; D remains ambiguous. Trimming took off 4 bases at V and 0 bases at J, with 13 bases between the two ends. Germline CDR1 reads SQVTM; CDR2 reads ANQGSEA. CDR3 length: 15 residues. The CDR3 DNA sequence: TGCAGCGTTGTAACCGGCTGGAGCTCCTACAATGAGCAGTTCTTC. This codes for CSVVTGWSSYNEQFF.

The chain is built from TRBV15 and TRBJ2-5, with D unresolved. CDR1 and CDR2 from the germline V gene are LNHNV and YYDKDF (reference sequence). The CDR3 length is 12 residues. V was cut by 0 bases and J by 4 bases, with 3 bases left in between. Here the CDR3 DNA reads TGTGCCACCAGCAGAGATATAGAGACCCAGTACTTC. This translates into CATSRDIETQYF.

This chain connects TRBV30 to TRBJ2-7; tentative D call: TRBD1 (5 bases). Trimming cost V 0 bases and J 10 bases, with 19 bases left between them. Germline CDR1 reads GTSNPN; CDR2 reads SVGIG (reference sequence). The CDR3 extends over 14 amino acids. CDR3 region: CAWSVLGDGGAQYF. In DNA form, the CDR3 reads TGTGCCTGGAGTGTACTCGGCGACGGTGGGGCCCAGTACTTC.

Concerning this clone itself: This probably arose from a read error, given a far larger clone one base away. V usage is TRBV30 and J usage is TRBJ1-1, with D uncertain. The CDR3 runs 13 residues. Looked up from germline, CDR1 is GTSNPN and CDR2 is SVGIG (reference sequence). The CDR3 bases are TGTGCCTTGAGTGTTGGGAGGAACACTGAAGCTTTCTTT. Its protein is CALSVGRNTEAFF.